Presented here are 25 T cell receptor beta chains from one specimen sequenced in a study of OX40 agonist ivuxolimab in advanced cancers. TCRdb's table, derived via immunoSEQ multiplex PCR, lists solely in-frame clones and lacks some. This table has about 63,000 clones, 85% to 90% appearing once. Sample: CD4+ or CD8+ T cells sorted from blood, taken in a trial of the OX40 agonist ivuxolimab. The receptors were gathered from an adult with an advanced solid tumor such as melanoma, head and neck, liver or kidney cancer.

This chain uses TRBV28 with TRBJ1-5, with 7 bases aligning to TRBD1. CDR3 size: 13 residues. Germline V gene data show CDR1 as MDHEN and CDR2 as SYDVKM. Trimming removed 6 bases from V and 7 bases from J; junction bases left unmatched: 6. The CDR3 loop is CASSPTGAQPQHF. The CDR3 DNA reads TGTGCCAGCAGCCCAACAGGGGCCCAGCCCCAGCATTTT.

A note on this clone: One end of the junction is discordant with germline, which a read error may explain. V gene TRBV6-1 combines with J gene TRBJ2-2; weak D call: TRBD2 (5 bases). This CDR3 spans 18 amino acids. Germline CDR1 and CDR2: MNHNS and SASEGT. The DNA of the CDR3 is TGTGCCAGCAGTGAAGTACAGATAGGAGCCGTCGACACCGGGGAGCTTTTTTTT. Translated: CASSEVQIGAVDTGELFF.

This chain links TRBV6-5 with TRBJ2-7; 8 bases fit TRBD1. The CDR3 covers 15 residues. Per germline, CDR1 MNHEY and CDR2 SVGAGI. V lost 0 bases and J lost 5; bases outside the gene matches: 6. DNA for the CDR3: TGTGCCAGCAGTTACTCCTGGCAGGGGGCTCACGAGCAGTACTTC. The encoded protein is CASSYSWQGAHEQYF.

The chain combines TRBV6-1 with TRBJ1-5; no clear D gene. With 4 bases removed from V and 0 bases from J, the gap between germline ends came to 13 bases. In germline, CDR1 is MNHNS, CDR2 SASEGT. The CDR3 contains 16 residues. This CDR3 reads CASSGRITYSNQPQHF. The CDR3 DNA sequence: TGTGCCAGCAGTGGCAGGATAACCTATAGCAATCAGCCCCAGCATTTT.

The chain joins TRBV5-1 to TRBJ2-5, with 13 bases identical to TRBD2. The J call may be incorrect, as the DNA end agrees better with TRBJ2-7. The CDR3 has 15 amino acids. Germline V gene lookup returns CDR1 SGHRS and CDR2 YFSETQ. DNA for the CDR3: TGCGCCAGTCGCTGGACTAGCGGGAGAGGCTACGAGCAGTACTTC. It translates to CASRWTSGRGYEQYF.

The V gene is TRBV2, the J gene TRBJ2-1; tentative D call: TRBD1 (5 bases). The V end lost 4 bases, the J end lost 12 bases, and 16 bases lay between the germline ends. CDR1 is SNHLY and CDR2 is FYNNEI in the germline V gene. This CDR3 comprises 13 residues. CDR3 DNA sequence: TGTGCCAGCAGTGGGTACGGACCTCAGGGGCAGTTCTTC. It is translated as CASSGYGPQGQFF.

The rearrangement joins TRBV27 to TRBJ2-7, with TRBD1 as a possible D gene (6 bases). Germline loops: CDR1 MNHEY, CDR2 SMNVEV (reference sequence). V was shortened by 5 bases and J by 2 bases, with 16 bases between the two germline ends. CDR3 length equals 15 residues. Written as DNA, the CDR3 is TGTGCCAGCAGTCCTCTGGACAGTCTGACCTACGAGCAGTACTTC. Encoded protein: CASSPLDSLTYEQYF.

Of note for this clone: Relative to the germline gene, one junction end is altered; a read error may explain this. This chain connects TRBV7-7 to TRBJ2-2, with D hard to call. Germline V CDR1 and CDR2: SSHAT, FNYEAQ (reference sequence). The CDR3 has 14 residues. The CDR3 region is CASRPGANTGELFF. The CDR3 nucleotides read TGTGCTAGCAGACCGGGCGCGAACACCGGGGAGCTGTTTTTT.

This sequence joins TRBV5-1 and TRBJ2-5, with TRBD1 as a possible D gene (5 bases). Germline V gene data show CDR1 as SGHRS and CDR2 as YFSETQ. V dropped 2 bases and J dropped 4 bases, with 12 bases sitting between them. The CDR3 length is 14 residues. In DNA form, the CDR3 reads TGCGCCAGCAGCTTTTATGGGGCGTCAGAGACCCAGTACTTC. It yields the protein CASSFYGASETQYF.

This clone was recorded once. The CDR3 DNA sequence: TGTGCCAGCAGTTCAAACAGGGGCCCCTACGAGCAGTACTTC. This encodes CASSSNRGPYEQYF. The V call is TRBV7-8, the J call TRBJ2-7; 7 bases are a match to TRBD1. The CDR3 runs 14 residues. Germline trimming cut 6 bases from V and 2 bases from J; bases unmatched to any gene: 7. CDR1 and CDR2 (germline): SGHVS, FQNEAQ.

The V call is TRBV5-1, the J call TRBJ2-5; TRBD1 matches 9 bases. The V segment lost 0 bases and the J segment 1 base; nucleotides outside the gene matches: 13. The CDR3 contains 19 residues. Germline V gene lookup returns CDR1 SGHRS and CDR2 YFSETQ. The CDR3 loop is CASSLEGTTGGKIQETQYF. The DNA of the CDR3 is TGCGCCAGCAGCTTGGAGGGAACGACAGGGGGTAAAATCCAAGAGACCCAGTACTTC.

For the CDR3, the DNA is TGCGCCAGCAGCTTGGCCGGGGTGGCGTCCAGCGAGCAGTACTTC. Protein product: CASSLAGVASSEQYF. The V call is TRBV5-1, the J call TRBJ2-7; weak D call: TRBD2 (5 bases). V was cut by 0 bases and J by 6 bases, with 16 bases left in between. Germline V gene sequence: CDR1 SGHRS, CDR2 YFSETQ. CDR3 length: 15 residues. The entire variable domain, with the rest obtained from reference TRBV5-1 and TRBJ2-7, is as follows: KAGVTQTPRYLIKTRGQQVTLSCSPISGHRSVSWYQQTPGQGLQFLFEYFSETQRNKGNFPGRFSGRQFSNSRSEMNVSTLELGDSALYLCASSLAGVASSEQYFGPGTRLTVT.

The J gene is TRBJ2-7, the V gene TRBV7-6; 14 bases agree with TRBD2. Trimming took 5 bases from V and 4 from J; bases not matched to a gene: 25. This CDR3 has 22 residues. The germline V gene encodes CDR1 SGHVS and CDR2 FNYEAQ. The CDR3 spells CASSGFRDSHSTSGRAGYEQYF. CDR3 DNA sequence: TGTGCCAGCAGCGGATTCCGGGACAGTCACTCGACTAGCGGGAGGGCCGGGTACGAGCAGTACTTC.

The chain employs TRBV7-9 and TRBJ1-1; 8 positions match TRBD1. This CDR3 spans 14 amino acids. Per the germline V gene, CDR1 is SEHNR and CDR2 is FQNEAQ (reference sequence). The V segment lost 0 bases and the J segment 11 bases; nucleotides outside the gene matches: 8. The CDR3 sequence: CASSLAPDRERAFF. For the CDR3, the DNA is TGTGCCAGCAGCTTAGCTCCGGACAGGGAGCGGGCTTTCTTT.

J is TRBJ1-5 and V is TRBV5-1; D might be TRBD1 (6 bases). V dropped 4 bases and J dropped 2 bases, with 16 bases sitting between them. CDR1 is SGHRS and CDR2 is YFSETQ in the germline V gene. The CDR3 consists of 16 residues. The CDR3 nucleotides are TGCGCCAGCAGCCTCGGACAGCTCGAGGGCAATCAGCCCCAGCATTTT. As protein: CASSLGQLEGNQPQHF.

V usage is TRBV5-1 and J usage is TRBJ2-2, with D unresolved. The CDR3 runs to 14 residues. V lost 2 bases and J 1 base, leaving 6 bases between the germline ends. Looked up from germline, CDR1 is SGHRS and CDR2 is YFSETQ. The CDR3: CASSFTMNTGELFF. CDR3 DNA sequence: TGCGCCAGCAGCTTTACGATGAACACCGGGGAGCTGTTTTTT.

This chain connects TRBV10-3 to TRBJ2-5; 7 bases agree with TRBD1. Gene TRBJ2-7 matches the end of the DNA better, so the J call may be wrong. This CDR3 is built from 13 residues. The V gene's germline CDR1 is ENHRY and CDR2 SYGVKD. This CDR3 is CAISWTGAYEQYF. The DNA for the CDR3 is TGTGCCATCAGCTGGACAGGCGCCTACGAGCAGTACTTC.

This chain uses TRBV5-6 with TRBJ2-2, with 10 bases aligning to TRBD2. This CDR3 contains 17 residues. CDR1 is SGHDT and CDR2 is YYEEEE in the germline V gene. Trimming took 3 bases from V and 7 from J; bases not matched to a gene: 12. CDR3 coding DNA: TGTGCCAGCAGCTCTCTCCGGACTAGCGGCGGGAACGGGGAGCTGTTTTTT. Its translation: CASSSLRTSGGNGELFF.

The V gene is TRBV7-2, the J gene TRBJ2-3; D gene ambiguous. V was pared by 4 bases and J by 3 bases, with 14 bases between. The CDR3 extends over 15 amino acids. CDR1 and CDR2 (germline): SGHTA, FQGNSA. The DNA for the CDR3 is TGTGCCAGCAGCTCCTACTACCACGGTACAGATACGCAGTATTTT. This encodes CASSSYYHGTDTQYF.

This CDR3 reads CSVAGMGYGYTF. For the CDR3, the DNA is TGCAGCGTTGCAGGGATGGGCTATGGCTACACCTTC. The V call is TRBV29-1, the J call TRBJ1-2, with D tentatively TRBD1 (5 bases). Germline V gene data show CDR1 as SQVTM and CDR2 as ANQGSEA. Between the trimmed V and J ends, which lost 4 bases and 4 bases, there was a span of 10 bases. The CDR3 length is 12 residues.

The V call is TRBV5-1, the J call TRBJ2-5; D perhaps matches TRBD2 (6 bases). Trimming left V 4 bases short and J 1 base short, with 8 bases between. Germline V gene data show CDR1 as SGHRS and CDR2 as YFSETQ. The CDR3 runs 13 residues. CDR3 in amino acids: CASSGGAQETQYF. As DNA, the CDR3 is TGCGCCAGCAGCGGCGGGGCCCAAGAGACCCAGTACTTC.

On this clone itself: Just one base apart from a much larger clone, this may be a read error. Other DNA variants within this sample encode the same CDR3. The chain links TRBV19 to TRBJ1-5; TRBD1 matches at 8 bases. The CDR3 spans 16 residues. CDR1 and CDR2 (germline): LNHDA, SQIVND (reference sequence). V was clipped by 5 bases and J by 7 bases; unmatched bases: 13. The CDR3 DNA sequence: TGTGCCAGTAGTGCAATCGCAGGGGGCGGGGGGCAGCCCCAGCATTTT. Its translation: CASSAIAGGGGQPQHF.

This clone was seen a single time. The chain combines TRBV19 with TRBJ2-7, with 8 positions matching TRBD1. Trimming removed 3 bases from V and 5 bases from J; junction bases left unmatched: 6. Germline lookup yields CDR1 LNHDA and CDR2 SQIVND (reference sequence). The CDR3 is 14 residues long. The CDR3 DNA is TGTGCCAGTAGTATCAGGACAGGGTACAACGAGCAGTACTTC. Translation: CASSIRTGYNEQYF.

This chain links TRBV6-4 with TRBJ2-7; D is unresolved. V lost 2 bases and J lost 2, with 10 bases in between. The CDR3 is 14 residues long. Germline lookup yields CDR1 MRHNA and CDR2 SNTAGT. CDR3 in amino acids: CASSDHPYPYEQYF. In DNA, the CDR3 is TGTGCCAGCAGTGACCATCCCTACCCCTACGAGCAGTACTTC.

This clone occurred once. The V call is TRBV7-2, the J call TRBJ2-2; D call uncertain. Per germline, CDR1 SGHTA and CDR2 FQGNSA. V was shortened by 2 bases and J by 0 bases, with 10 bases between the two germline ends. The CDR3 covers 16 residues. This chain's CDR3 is CASSLMGPANTGELFF. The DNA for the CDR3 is TGTGCCAGCAGCTTAATGGGCCCGGCGAACACCGGGGAGCTGTTTTTT.